The text below deals with one T cell receptor (beta chain). CDR3 size: 15 residues. CDR1 LNHDA and CDR2 SQIVND come from the germline V gene (reference sequence). Germline trimming cut 6 bases from V and 10 bases from J; bases unmatched to any gene: 15. Method: immunoSEQ multiplex PCR; TCRdb's copy keeps in-frame clones and lacks some. The table lists about 190,000 clones, with 2.2% in the top ten. This record comes from a study of control samples from healthy donors and cancer patients. The rearrangement uses TRBV19 and TRBJ2-1; TRBD1 agrees at 7 bases. Sequencing was done on a sample of blood. The receptor comes from a woman between 25 and 40 years old in good health. In DNA, the CDR3 is TGTGCCAGTAGCACCAACCGGGACAGAAGGGGGGAGCAGTTCTTC. This translates into CASSTNRDRRGEQFF.